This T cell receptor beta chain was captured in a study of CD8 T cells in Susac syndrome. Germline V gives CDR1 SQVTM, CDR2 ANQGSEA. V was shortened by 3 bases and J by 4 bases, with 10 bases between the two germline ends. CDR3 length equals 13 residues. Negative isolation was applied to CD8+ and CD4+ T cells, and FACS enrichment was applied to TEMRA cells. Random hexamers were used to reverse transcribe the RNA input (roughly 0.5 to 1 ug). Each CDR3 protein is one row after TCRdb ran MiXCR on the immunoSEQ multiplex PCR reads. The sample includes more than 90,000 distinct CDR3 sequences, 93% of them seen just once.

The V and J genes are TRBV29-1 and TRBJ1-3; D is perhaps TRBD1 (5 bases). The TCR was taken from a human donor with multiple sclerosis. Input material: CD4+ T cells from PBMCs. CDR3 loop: CSVDPTGGNTIYF. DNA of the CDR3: TGCAGCGTTGACCCTACAGGAGGAAACACCATATATTTT.